The 32 T cell receptor beta chains below were found in one sample sequenced in a study of beta chain features in type 1 diabetes. Since all of the isolated RNA was reverse transcribed, expressed TCRB transcripts were what got sequenced. Here immunoSEQ multiplex PCR was the method, and the copy in TCRdb shows in-frame clones only, minus some. The table has more than 140,000 clones, 9.7% seen once. Sequencing used central memory CD4+ T cells from blood. All receptors derive from a woman aged 40-49 years in good health.

The V call is TRBV19, the J call TRBJ2-7; TRBD1 agrees at 12 bases. The CDR3 is made up of 14 amino acids. Unmatched junction bases numbered 5, after V lost 5 bases and J lost 6 bases. The germline CDR1 and CDR2 sequences are LNHDA and SQIVND (reference sequence). CDR3 bases: TGTGCCAGTAGTGGGACAGGGGGCGAGGTCGAGCAGTACTTC. Translated: CASSGTGGEVEQYF.

Comments on this clone: One end of the junction varies from germline; a read error may be responsible. This chain links TRBV4-1 with TRBJ2-1, with a weak D call TRBD2 (6 bases). This CDR3 has 15 amino acids. Germline V gene lookup returns CDR1 MGHRA and CDR2 YSYEKL. The CDR3 loop reads CASSQDSNSGNEQFF. CDR3 nucleotide sequence: TGTGCCAGCAGCCAAGACAGTAATAGCGGCAATGAGCAGTTCTTC.

The CDR3 nucleotides read TGTGCCAGCAGTATAGGACAGTACAATGAGCAGTTCTTC. Its protein is CASSIGQYNEQFF. This chain uses TRBV27 with TRBJ2-1; weak D call: TRBD1 (6 bases). CDR3 length equals 13 residues. Germline CDR1 reads MNHEY; CDR2 reads SMNVEV (reference sequence). V lost 5 bases, J lost 4 bases, and 9 bases lay in between.

This chain connects TRBV9 to TRBJ1-6; a weak D match, TRBD1 (5 bases). V dropped 3 bases and J dropped 8 bases, with 6 bases sitting between them. CDR1 is SGDLS, CDR2 YYNGEE, per germline. The CDR3 contains 12 residues. Here the CDR3 reads CASSGGDSPLHF. In nucleotides, the CDR3 is TGTGCCAGCAGCGGGGGGGATTCACCCCTCCACTTT.

This clone was detected a few times. The chain has TRBV29-1 and TRBJ2-1; 13 bases match TRBD2. CDR1 is SQVTM and CDR2 is ANQGSEA in the germline V gene. V shed 0 bases, J shed 8 bases, and the junction held 13 bases outside the gene matches. The CDR3 totals 18 residues. The CDR3 DNA sequence: TGCAGCGTTGAAGATCCCCAATCACTAGCGGGGGGGTTCGATGAGCAGTTCTTC. Translation gives CSVEDPQSLAGGFDEQFF.

The chain recombines TRBV9 with TRBJ1-2; D possibly corresponds to TRBD1 (6 bases). V lost 3 bases and J lost 5, with 14 bases in between. The CDR3 extends over 14 amino acids. Germline loops: CDR1 SGDLS, CDR2 YYNGEE. CDR3: CASSGGQREYGYTF. The CDR3 DNA reads as TGTGCCAGCAGCGGTGGACAGCGGGAGTATGGCTACACCTTC.

The chain uses TRBV2 and TRBJ1-5; TRBD1 might be the D (5 bases). Germline assignment: CDR1 SNHLY and CDR2 FYNNEI. The CDR3 is 15 amino acids. Trimming stripped 0 bases from V and 9 bases from J, with 15 bases between. For the CDR3, the DNA is TGTGCCAGCAGTGAAGCGCGCCTAGGCCAGGGGCCCCAGCATTTT. Translating it yields CASSEARLGQGPQHF. Full variable domain (rest looked up from reference TRBV2 and TRBJ1-5): EPEVTQTPSHQVTQMGQEVILRCVPISNHLYFYWYRQILGQKVEFLVSFYNNEISEKSEIFDDQFSVERPDGSNFTLKIRSTKLEDSAMYFCASSEARLGQGPQHFGDGTRLSIL.

This clone was counted between two and nine times. The rearrangement uses TRBV27 and TRBJ2-1, with 9 bases aligning to TRBD1. Trimming cost V 5 bases and J 8 bases; bases outside gene matches: 10. This CDR3 is 15 amino acids long. Looked up from germline, CDR1 is MNHEY and CDR2 is SMNVEV (reference sequence). This CDR3 reads CASSAPGTGHDEQFF. CDR3 DNA: TGTGCCAGCAGTGCCCCCGGGACAGGGCACGATGAGCAGTTCTTC.

This clone has more than one count but fewer than ten. This rearrangement joins TRBV27 to TRBJ2-7; 7 positions match TRBD1. The CDR3 totals 14 residues. Trimming cost V 6 bases and J 1 base; bases outside gene matches: 6. Germline CDR1 MNHEY, CDR2 SMNVEV (reference sequence). Written as DNA, the CDR3 is TGTGCCAGCAGCCGACAGGGTGGATCCTACGAGCAGTACTTC. Its protein is CASSRQGGSYEQYF.

The chain carries TRBV5-6 and TRBJ2-5, with 9 bases that match TRBD1. V trimming: 4 bases; J trimming: 2 bases; junction bases outside the gene matches: 6. Germline V CDR1 and CDR2: SGHDT, YYEEEE. The length of the CDR3 is 15 residues. The CDR3 DNA sequence: TGTGCCAGCAGCGGCGGACAGGGGATACAAGAGACCCAGTACTTC. Translation gives CASSGGQGIQETQYF.

This chain connects TRBV7-9 to TRBJ1-3; no clear D gene. Trimming took off 5 bases at V and 0 bases at J, with 17 bases between the two ends. Germline CDR1 reads SEHNR; CDR2 reads FQNEAQ (reference sequence). There are 17 residues in the CDR3. In DNA, the CDR3 is TGTGCCAGCAGCCACCTCGTTGGTGGGCCCTCTGGAAACACCATATATTTT. Residues: CASSHLVGGPSGNTIYF.

This clone was observed a few times. The junction departs from germline at one end; a sequencing error may be responsible. The V gene is TRBV5-1, the J gene TRBJ2-5; 9 bases are shared with TRBD1. CDR3 size: 15 residues. Germline values: CDR1 SGHRS, CDR2 YFSETQ. CDR3 coding DNA: TGTGCCAGCAGCTTGGGGGGACAGGGCCAAGAGACCCAGTACTTC. It specifies CASSLGGQGQETQYF. The entire variable domain, with the rest obtained from reference TRBV5-1 and TRBJ2-5, is as follows: KAGVTQTPRYLIKTRGQQVTLSCSPISGHRSVSWYQQTPGQGLQFLFEYFSETQRNKGNFPGRFSGRQFSNSRSEMNVSTLELGDSALYLCASSLGGQGQETQYFGPGTRLLVL.

The chain has TRBV9 and TRBJ1-5; D possibly corresponds to TRBD1 (5 bases). CDR3 length: 15 amino acids. Germline V gives CDR1 SGDLS, CDR2 YYNGEE. V lost 1 base and J lost 2, with 10 bases in between. CDR3 coding DNA: TGTGCCAGCAGCGTAACGGGGGTTGGCAATCAGCCCCAGCATTTT. This encodes CASSVTGVGNQPQHF. Full variable domain (outside the CDR3, taken from reference TRBV9 and TRBJ1-5): DSGVTQTPKHLITATGQRVTLRCSPRSGDLSVYWYQQSLDQGLQFLIQYYNGEERAKGNILERFSAQQFPDLHSELNLSSLELGDSALYFCASSVTGVGNQPQHFGDGTRLSIL.

This clone was picked up a small number of times. The V and J genes are TRBV7-9 and TRBJ2-7; 10 positions agree with TRBD1. V was pared by 5 bases and J by 1 base, with 2 bases of the junction left unmatched. Germline V gene sequence: CDR1 SEHNR, CDR2 FQNEAQ (reference sequence). This CDR3 comprises 14 residues. The CDR3 DNA sequence: TGTGCCAGCAGCGGGGACAGGGGATCCTACGAGCAGTACTTC. This translates into CASSGDRGSYEQYF.

This clone came up a few times. The rearrangement links TRBV2 to TRBJ1-2; 7 bases match TRBD1. CDR3 length: 14 amino acids. J lost 1 base, V lost 7 bases, and 6 bases had no gene match. Germline V gives CDR1 SNHLY, CDR2 FYNNEI. In DNA form, the CDR3 reads TGTGCCAGCACTGGGGACAGCGATAACTATGGCTACACCTTC. Its translation is CASTGDSDNYGYTF.

This clone was picked up a small number of times. The chain couples TRBV19 to TRBJ1-3; no reliable D call. V was cut by 4 bases and J by 0 bases, with 4 bases left in between. Germline V gives CDR1 LNHDA, CDR2 SQIVND (reference sequence). The CDR3 has 13 residues. The CDR3 reads CASSSYSGNTIYF. The CDR3 DNA is TGTGCCAGTAGTAGCTACTCTGGAAACACCATATATTTT.

The chain's CDR3 is CASSAGQALDGYTF. The CDR3 DNA follows: TGCGCCAGCAGCGCGGGACAGGCCCTCGATGGCTACACCTTC. The chain recombines TRBV5-1 with TRBJ1-2; 8 positions agree with TRBD1. This CDR3 spans 14 amino acids. CDR1 and CDR2 from the germline V gene are SGHRS and YFSETQ. Trimming took 4 bases from V and 6 from J; bases not matched to a gene: 8.

The genes are TRBV6-6 and TRBJ2-3; 9 positions match TRBD2. The trim removed 7 bases at V and 2 bases at J, leaving 4 bases unmatched. The CDR3 totals 14 residues. Germline assignment: CDR1 MNHNY and CDR2 SVGAGI (reference sequence). The CDR3 sequence is CASKTSGLTDTQYF. The CDR3 nucleotides read TGTGCCAGCAAGACTAGCGGACTCACAGATACGCAGTATTTT.

This clone was seen repeatedly, ten times or more. Other nucleotide sequences from this sample produce the same CDR3. The V and J genes are TRBV5-1 and TRBJ1-5; D is ambiguous. This CDR3 is 13 amino acids long. The V gene lost 0 bases and the J gene lost 4 bases, with 5 bases spanning the gap. Germline CDR1 reads SGHRS; CDR2 reads YFSETQ. The CDR3: CASSLAENQPQHF. CDR3 bases: TGCGCCAGCAGCTTGGCAGAAAATCAGCCCCAGCATTTT.

The rearrangement links TRBV7-8 to TRBJ1-4; TRBD1 matches 8 bases. The V gene end was trimmed by 5 bases and the J gene end by 6 bases; junction bases not matched to a gene: 5. CDR1 SGHVS and CDR2 FQNEAQ come from the germline V gene. There are 14 residues in the CDR3. CDR3 sequence reads: CASSTGQGDEKLFF. CDR3 DNA: TGTGCCAGCAGCACAGGACAGGGAGATGAAAAACTGTTTTTT. The whole variable domain, filled in from reference TRBV7-8 and TRBJ1-4, reads GAGVSQSPRYKVAKRGQDVALRCDPISGHVSLFWYQQALGQGPEFLTYFQNEAQLDKSGLPSDRFFAERPEGSVSTLKIQRTQQEDSAVYLCASSTGQGDEKLFFGSGTQLSVL.

This clone was observed a few times. The chain has TRBV2 and TRBJ2-6; 9 bases line up with TRBD1. Losses at the gene ends were 10 bases for V and 2 bases for J; bases not matched to a gene: 9. The germline gives CDR1 SNHLY, CDR2 FYNNEI. There are 16 residues in the CDR3. CDR3 in amino acids: CATQLDRGTGANVLTF. In DNA, the CDR3 is TGTGCCACCCAGTTGGACAGGGGTACTGGGGCCAACGTCCTGACTTTC.

This clone was found a few times. This sequence joins TRBV5-4 and TRBJ2-3; TRBD2 aligns across 8 bases. Germline values: CDR1 SGHNT, CDR2 YYREEE (reference sequence). V lost 3 bases and J lost 8; bases outside the gene matches: 14. This CDR3 spans 16 amino acids. For the CDR3, the DNA is TGTGCCAGCAGCTCTGGCGGGGGGCCTCAAGGCGGTACGCAGTATTTT. This translates into CASSSGGGPQGGTQYF. The whole variable domain, filled in from reference TRBV5-4 and TRBJ2-3, reads ETGVTQSPTHLIKTRGQQVTLRCSSQSGHNTVSWYQQALGQGPQFIFQYYREEENGRGNFPPRFSGLQFPNYSSELNVNALELDDSALYLCASSSGGGPQGGTQYFGPGTRLTVL.

There are a few counts of this clone. The gene calls are TRBV6-6 and TRBJ2-3; 8 bases match TRBD2. Germline CDR1 MNHNY, CDR2 SVGAGI (reference sequence). The CDR3 runs 14 residues. Unmatched junction bases numbered 4, after V lost 6 bases and J lost 2 bases. The CDR3 here is CASRRGGITDTQYF. In DNA form, the CDR3 reads TGTGCCAGCAGACGGGGGGGAATCACAGATACGCAGTATTTT.

J is TRBJ1-2 and V is TRBV4-3, with TRBD1 matching 10 bases. Trimming cost V 1 base and J 11 bases; bases outside gene matches: 7. The CDR3 extends over 14 amino acids. CDR1 and CDR2 from the germline V gene are LGHNA and YSLEER. The CDR3 is CASSQGDRGGEYTF. The CDR3 bases are TGCGCCAGCAGCCAAGGGGACAGGGGCGGAGAGTACACCTTC.

This clone was detected only a few times. This chain connects TRBV19 to TRBJ2-7; TRBD1 matches at 7 bases. From germline, CDR1 is LNHDA and CDR2 SQIVND (reference sequence). The CDR3 extends over 14 amino acids. V lost 2 bases, J lost 7 bases, and 8 bases stayed unmatched. The DNA for the CDR3 is TGTGCCAGTAGTATATCGGGCAGGGGGAAGGAGCAGTACTTC. It yields the protein CASSISGRGKEQYF.

This clone was recorded a few times. The V and J genes are TRBV12-5 and TRBJ2-3; tentative D call: TRBD2 (6 bases). Germline CDR1 LGHNT, CDR2 FRNRAP. The CDR3 contains 14 residues. V was cut by 6 bases and J by 0 bases, with 10 bases left in between. CDR3 sequence: CASGSGLSTDTQYF. The CDR3 nucleotides are TGTGCTAGTGGCTCGGGACTCAGCACAGATACGCAGTATTTT.

This clone has more than one count but fewer than ten. The rearrangement links TRBV19 to TRBJ2-3; 8 positions match TRBD2. This CDR3 is 16 amino acids long. Germline values: CDR1 LNHDA, CDR2 SQIVND (reference sequence). The J segment lost 1 base and the V segment lost 7 bases, leaving 10 bases of the junction unmatched. CDR3 bases: TGTGCCAGTACAGACGGGGGGGGCCGGGGCACAGATACGCAGTATTTT. This translates into CASTDGGGRGTDTQYF.

This clone has more than one count but fewer than ten. The CDR3 DNA is TGCAGTGCTACTTACCGGGACAGCGAGCATTTT. This encodes CSATYRDSEHF. V and J are TRBV20-1 and TRBJ1-5, with 7 bases aligning to TRBD1. Looked up from germline, CDR1 is DFQATT and CDR2 is SNEGSKA (reference sequence). Trimming cost V 4 bases and J 14 bases; bases outside gene matches: 8. The CDR3 extends over 11 amino acids.

This clone appeared many times. This CDR3 is CASSQAPASGGAESTDTQYF. CDR3 DNA sequence: TGCGCCAGCAGCCAAGCTCCGGCTAGCGGGGGGGCGGAAAGCACAGATACGCAGTATTTT. The chain employs TRBV4-3 and TRBJ2-3, with TRBD2 identical over 12 bases. The CDR3 spans 20 residues. V lost 1 base, J lost 0 bases, and 11 bases stayed unmatched. The germline V gene encodes CDR1 LGHNA and CDR2 YSLEER.

V is TRBV25-1 and J is TRBJ1-6; 8 positions match TRBD1. Losses at the gene ends were 6 bases for V and 10 bases for J; bases not matched to a gene: 5. This CDR3 has 13 residues. Germline-derived CDR1 and CDR2 are MGHDK and SYGVNS. DNA of the CDR3: TGTGCCAGCAGCCGGGACAGGATATCACCCCTCCACTTT. This gives the protein CASSRDRISPLHF.

The chain uses TRBV29-1 and TRBJ2-1, with 7 bases aligning to TRBD2. Germline CDR1 reads SQVTM; CDR2 reads ANQGSEA. V was pared by 3 bases and J by 7 bases, with 6 bases of the junction left unmatched. CDR3 length equals 13 residues. The CDR3 spells CSVEGGGLNEQFF. DNA of the CDR3: TGCAGCGTTGAGGGGGGGGGATTGAATGAGCAGTTCTTC.

CDR3 loop: CASSLALGDAYEQYF. In DNA, the CDR3 is TGTGCCAGCAGCTTAGCGCTCGGAGACGCCTACGAGCAGTACTTC. The V and J genes are TRBV7-8 and TRBJ2-7; D gene ambiguous. The V and J ends lost 0 bases and 2 bases respectively, with 11 bases between them. The CDR3 contains 15 residues. The V gene's germline CDR1 is SGHVS and CDR2 FQNEAQ.